This section outlines one T cell receptor (beta chain) sequence together with its context. This sample is part of a study of T-cell reconstitution after alpha-beta-depleted transplantation in children. The CDR3 spans 15 residues. The germline CDR1 and CDR2 sequences are SGHTA and FQGNSA. The V gene end was trimmed by 1 base and the J gene end by 6 bases; junction bases not matched to a gene: 7. During its preparation, the TCRbeta library received unique molecular identifiers. In TCRdb, the PCR reads were re-called with MiXCR into one record per CDR3 protein. Of around 680,000 distinct CDR3 sequences in the sample, over 15% are singletons; the top ten hold 1.1%.

The sequences come from PBMCs from the stem cell graft donor, collected from the stem cell graft. This clonotype was obtained from a human donor who donated a stem cell graft to a child with acute myeloid leukemia. The chain carries TRBV7-2 and TRBJ1-2; TRBD1 matches 8 bases. DNA of the CDR3: TGTGCCAGCAGCTTAGAGGTCAGGGGGCAGGATGGCTACACCTTC. Translating gives CASSLEVRGQDGYTF.